This is a list of T cell receptor beta chains from one sample in a study of T cell responses to AZD1222 COVID-19 vaccine. The data were produced by immunoSEQ multiplex PCR, yet TCRdb's version contains in-frame clones alone and is incomplete. Here the sample spans about 90,000 clones, around nine tenths being singletons. The sample was peripheral blood, taken on day 0 of MenACWY control vaccination. These receptors were taken from an adult in good health. The CDR3 runs from the conserved cysteine through the conserved F or W. Fields, in order: clone size, D gene, V gene, J gene, CDR3 protein, CDR3 DNA. A D gene is named only where the DNA matches it firmly. Size is omitted from some rows. Given values are once, few, many or a class for expanded clones.

>NA|NA|TRBV7-2|TRBJ2-1
CASSLEGLSYNEQFF
TGTGCCAGCAGCTTAGAGGGCCTCTCCTACAATGAGCAGTTCTTC
>NA|TRBD2|TRBV12-5|TRBJ2-5
CASGQLAGGQETQYF
TGTGCTAGTGGACAACTAGCGGGGGGCCAAGAGACCCAGTACTTC
>NA|NA|TRBV7-2|TRBJ1-6
CASSPTGTTNSPLHF
TGTGCCAGCAGCCCAACCGGGACAACGAATTCACCCCTCCACTTT
>once|NA|TRBV19|TRBJ1-1
CASRNGGDTEAFF
TGTGCCAGTAGAAACGGGGGGGACACTGAAGCTTTCTTT
>NA|NA|TRBV20-1|TRBJ2-7
CSAGKSYEQYF
TGCAGTGCTGGGAAATCCTACGAGCAGTACTTC
>NA|TRBD1|TRBV13|TRBJ1-2
CASSFAGGQGNVYGYTF
TGTGCCAGCAGCTTCGCGGGGGGACAGGGAAATGTCTATGGCTACACCTTC
>NA|NA|TRBV30|TRBJ1-2
CAWSVLPRHGYTF
TGTGCCTGGAGTGTATTACCCCGTCATGGCTACACCTTC
>NA|TRBD1|TRBV19|TRBJ1-2
CASSLLGTAANYGYTF
TGTGCCAGTAGCCTCCTAGGGACAGCTGCTAACTATGGCTACACCTTC
>NA|TRBD1|TRBV19|TRBJ1-1
CASSIPDRGKLNTEAFF
TGTGCCAGTAGTATCCCCGACAGGGGAAAGCTGAACACTGAAGCTTTCTTT
>NA|TRBD1|TRBV10-3|TRBJ1-5
CAISESGRGRSQPQHF
TGTGCCATCAGTGAGTCCGGCAGGGGGCGTAGTCAGCCCCAGCATTTT
>NA|TRBD1|TRBV4-3|TRBJ1-2
CASNDRGRLRSGYTF
TGCGCCAGCAACGACAGGGGAAGGTTGAGGTCTGGCTACACCTTC
>NA|TRBD1|TRBV19|TRBJ1-2
CASSMNRGDYGYTF
TGTGCCAGTAGTATGAACAGGGGGGACTATGGCTACACCTTC
>NA|TRBD1|TRBV30|TRBJ1-1
CAWSAGAGGSEAFF
TGTGCCTGGAGTGCCGGGGCAGGGGGCTCTGAAGCTTTCTTT
>NA|TRBD2|TRBV18|TRBJ2-1
CASSPSGGAQNNEQFF
TGTGCCAGCTCACCAAGCGGGGGGGCCCAGAACAATGAGCAGTTCTTC
>NA|NA|TRBV15|TRBJ1-4
CATEAGLANEKLFF
TGTGCCACCGAGGCGGGACTAGCTAATGAAAAACTGTTTTTT
>once|NA|TRBV5-4|TRBJ1-1
CASSPQRTGNTEAFF
TGTGCCAGCAGCCCACAACGGACGGGGAACACTGAAGCTTTCTTT
>NA|TRBD1|TRBV5-5|TRBJ2-7
CASSFGQGVGEQYF
TGTGCCAGCAGCTTTGGACAGGGAGTCGGAGAGCAGTACTTC
>NA|TRBD1|TRBV4-2|TRBJ1-6
CASSPYEGTGTTPSELNSPLHF
TGTGCCAGCAGCCCCTACGAGGGGACAGGGACAACGCCGAGCGAACTTAATTCACCCCTCCACTTT
>NA|NA|TRBV19|TRBJ1-4
CASSPSGTVTNEKLFF
TGTGCCAGTAGTCCCTCGGGGACGGTTACCAATGAAAAACTGTTTTTT
>few|NA|TRBV19|TRBJ2-7
CASSIFKTGISYEQYF
TGTGCCAGTAGTATCTTTAAAACAGGAATATCCTACGAGCAGTACTTC
>NA|NA|TRBV30|TRBJ1-4
CAWSRSQVGEKLFF
TGTGCCTGGAGTAGGAGCCAGGTGGGCGAAAAACTGTTTTTT
>once|NA|TRBV5-4|TRBJ1-1
CASSLASKDEAFF
TGTGCCAGCAGCTTGGCCTCCAAGGATGAAGCTTTCTTT
>NA|NA|TRBV2|TRBJ1-1
CASSYGWNTEAFF
TGTGCCAGCAGCTACGGTTGGAACACTGAAGCTTTCTTT
>NA|NA|TRBV18|TRBJ1-1
CASSPGMDTEAFF
TGTGCCAGCTCACCGGGAATGGACACTGAAGCTTTCTTT
>NA|NA|TRBV19|TRBJ1-3
CASSTLQGKTGNTIYF
TGTGCCAGTAGTACGTTACAGGGAAAGACTGGAAACACCATATATTTT
>NA|NA|TRBV9|TRBJ1-1
CASSVREPAEAFF
TGTGCCAGCAGCGTAAGGGAGCCGGCTGAAGCTTTCTTT
>NA|NA|TRBV5-4|TRBJ1-2
CASKLGGGESTQGYTF
TGTGCCAGCAAACTAGGGGGAGGGGAGAGTACTCAAGGCTACACCTTC
>NA|NA|TRBV12-5|TRBJ2-5
CASGLVRSGGVQTQYF
TGTGCTAGTGGTTTGGTACGTTCTGGGGGCGTCCAGACCCAGTACTTC
>NA|NA|TRBV19|TRBJ1-5
CASTLRADYSNQPQHF
TGTGCCAGTACCCTTCGGGCAGACTATAGCAATCAGCCCCAGCATTTT
>NA|NA|TRBV28|TRBJ1-1
CASSLGLPPGAFF
TGTGCCAGCAGTTTAGGATTACCTCCCGGGGCTTTCTTT
>NA|TRBD1|TRBV10-2|TRBJ1-5
CASSESQGARVQPQHF
TGCGCCAGCAGTGAGTCCCAGGGGGCAAGGGTGCAGCCCCAGCATTTT
>NA|TRBD1|TRBV28|TRBJ1-6
CASRPDRGWNNSPLHF
TGTGCCAGCAGACCGGACAGGGGATGGAATAATTCACCCCTCCACTTT
>NA|TRBD2|TRBV4-3|TRBJ2-3
CASSQRSSGVGDTQYF
TGCGCCAGCAGCCAACGTTCTAGCGGGGTTGGAGATACGCAGTATTTT
>large|NA|TRBV4-1|TRBJ1-1
CASSTRTENTEAFF
TGCGCCAGCAGCACGAGAACAGAGAACACTGAAGCTTTCTTT
>NA|NA|TRBV3-1/TRBV3-2|TRBJ1-2
CASSQGPAGYTF
TGTGCCAGCAGCCAAGGGCCAGCGGGCTACACCTTC
>NA|TRBD1|TRBV6-2/TRBV6-3|TRBJ2-7
CASSYPGGAYEQYF
TGTGCCAGCAGTTATCCAGGGGGCGCCTACGAGCAGTACTTC
>NA|NA|TRBV2|TRBJ1-5
CASKGGINSNQPQHF
TGTGCCAGCAAGGGTGGGATTAATAGCAATCAGCCCCAGCATTTT
>NA|NA|TRBV7-9|TRBJ1-6
CASSFGPRSSYNSPLHF
TGTGCCAGCAGCTTCGGTCCTAGGAGCTCCTATAATTCACCCCTCCACTTT
>NA|NA|TRBV2|TRBJ1-2
CASSNLGNYGYTF
TGTGCCAGCAGTAACTTGGGGAACTATGGCTACACCTTC
>NA|NA|TRBV15|TRBJ1-6
CATSRQLGGQGGSPLHF
TGTGCCACCAGCAGGCAACTTGGGGGGCAGGGTGGTTCACCCCTCCACTTT
>NA|NA|TRBV7-8|TRBJ2-5
CASSHRVPQETQYF
TGTGCCAGCAGCCACAGGGTCCCTCAGGAGACCCAGTACTTC
>few|TRBD1|TRBV4-2|TRBJ2-1
CASSSGTGGYNEQFF
TGTGCCAGCAGCAGTGGGACAGGGGGATACAATGAGCAGTTCTTC
>NA|NA|TRBV10-3|TRBJ1-3
CAIRADSANTIYF
TGTGCCATCAGGGCAGACTCCGCAAACACCATATATTTT
>NA|NA|TRBV4-3|TRBJ2-1
CASFSSFNEQFF
TGCGCCAGCTTCTCCTCATTCAATGAGCAGTTCTTC
>NA|NA|TRBV15|TRBJ2-4
CATSFAGQKNIQYF
TGTGCCACCTCTTTCGCGGGACAGAAAAACATTCAGTACTTC
>NA|TRBD1|TRBV6-4|TRBJ1-4
CASSVGGPATNEKLFF
TGTGCCAGCAGTGTAGGGGGCCCTGCAACTAATGAAAAACTGTTTTTT
>NA|TRBD1|TRBV28|TRBJ1-4
CASSSPRGDRGEKLFF
TGTGCCAGCAGTTCCCCGCGAGGGGACAGGGGTGAAAAACTGTTTTTT
>NA|TRBD1|TRBV9|TRBJ1-1
CASSAQGYGTEAFF
TGTGCCAGCAGCGCACAGGGGTACGGTACTGAAGCTTTCTTT
>NA|NA|TRBV15|TRBJ1-2
CATRDRYGYTF
TGTGCCACCAGGGACCGCTATGGCTACACCTTC
>NA|NA|TRBV2|TRBJ1-2
CASSEGQGYYYGYTF
TGTGCCAGCAGTGAAGGTCAGGGGTACTACTATGGCTACACCTTC
>NA|TRBD1|TRBV19|TRBJ1-5
CASSSPGQGSYQPQHF
TGTGCCAGTAGTTCCCCGGGACAGGGATCGTATCAGCCCCAGCATTTT
>NA|NA|TRBV20-1|TRBJ1-4
CSARGEKLFF
TGCAGTGCGAGGGGGGAAAAACTGTTTTTT
>NA|NA|TRBV14|TRBJ1-1
CASSQGYGPTEAFF
TGTGCCAGCAGCCAAGGTTACGGCCCCACTGAAGCTTTCTTT
>NA|NA|TRBV19|TRBJ1-2
CASSRSGYTF
TGTGCCAGTAGTCGGAGCGGCTACACCTTC
>once|NA|TRBV9|TRBJ1-2
CASSVRDSGDLFRGYTF
TGTGCCAGCAGCGTGAGGGATTCCGGGGACCTATTTCGGGGCTACACCTTC
>once|NA|TRBV5-1|TRBJ2-1
CASSLAGGGYYNEQFF
TGCGCCAGCAGCTTGGCCGGAGGGGGCTACTACAATGAGCAGTTCTTC
>NA|NA|TRBV10-3|TRBJ1-1
CAISESGDTEAFF
TGTGCCATCAGTGAGTCAGGGGACACTGAAGCTTTCTTT
>NA|NA|TRBV4-3|TRBJ2-7
CASSQDVRGYEQYF
TGCGCCAGCAGCCAAGATGTCCGGGGCTACGAGCAGTACTTC
>NA|NA|TRBV18|TRBJ1-2
CASSPSDSNGYTF
TGTGCCAGCTCACCATCGGACAGCAATGGCTACACCTTC
>NA|NA|TRBV14|TRBJ2-3
CASSPWSVTDTQYF
TGTGCCAGCAGCCCTTGGAGCGTGACAGATACGCAGTATTTT